The TCR beta chain described here comes from a study of regulatory T cells in long-lasting Graves disease. Comments on this clonotype: Its target is unknown.

Sequencing libraries for TCR beta were prepared with iRepertoire HTBI primers and Arm-PCR of CDR3 regions. TCRdb reprocessed the multiplex PCR reads with MiXCR, giving one entry per CDR3 protein. The sample contains roughly 400,000 distinct CDR3 sequences, 20% to 25% of which appear only once. This CDR3 contains 12 residues. Germline assignment: CDR1 LNHDA and CDR2 SQIVND (reference sequence). Unmatched junction bases numbered 2, after V lost 5 bases and J lost 7 bases. Whole-study results and caveats: Persistent patients shared more public clonotypes (2,741) than newly diagnosed patients (around 1,000).

Time point here: persistent/refractory GD, antithyroid drugs over 5 years with positive TRAb. Construction of the TCR library relied on RNA isolated from PBMCs. The receptor's source is a female donor with Graves disease. This material consisted of peripheral blood mononuclear cells (PBMCs), taken when the disease was refractory, from a patient treated with antithyroid drugs. The rearrangement joins TRBV19 to TRBJ1-5; TRBD1 matches at 7 bases. Here the CDR3 reads CASSGTAQPQHF. The CDR3 DNA follows: TGTGCCAGTAGTGGGACAGCACAGCCCCAGCATTTT.